The 27 T cell receptor beta chains below come from one sample, sequenced in a study of a mutant IDH1 vaccine in newly diagnosed glioma. Sequencing was performed with immunoSEQ multiplex PCR; in TCRdb, only in-frame clones are kept and a portion is missing. The data hold tens of thousands of clones, with more than 80% observed a single time. The time point is: baseline, week 1 (first vaccination visit). Described treatment: pre-vaccination baseline after standard-of-care therapy. The starting material was PBMCs, obtained from a glioma patient treated with radiotherapy, temozolomide or both. The receptor source for this set is a man younger than 35 with glioma.

V is TRBV2 and J is TRBJ1-5; D perhaps matches TRBD1 (5 bases). Germline loops: CDR1 SNHLY, CDR2 FYNNEI. CDR3 length: 16 amino acids. V was pared by 6 bases and J by 0 bases, with 15 bases between. The CDR3 DNA follows: TGTGCCAGCAGGACGGGGACGTTTAATAGCAATCAGCCCCAGCATTTT. Its translation is CASRTGTFNSNQPQHF.

This clone was counted a single time. The J gene is TRBJ1-6, the V gene TRBV14, with D perhaps TRBD1 (6 bases). CDR1 and CDR2 from the germline V gene are SGHDN and FVKESK. CDR3 length equals 15 residues. V lost 1 base and J lost 7, with 11 bases in between. The CDR3, as DNA: TGTGCCAGCAGCCAAGCGAGGACAGCCAATTCACCCCTCCACTTT. Amino acids: CASSQARTANSPLHF.

The chain has TRBV29-1 and TRBJ2-5; 9 positions match TRBD1. Germline trimming cut 6 bases from V and 4 bases from J; bases unmatched to any gene: 3. The CDR3 covers 12 residues. Germline-derived CDR1 and CDR2 are SQVTM and ANQGSEA. CDR3 in amino acids: CSVRDRVETQYF. Written as DNA, the CDR3 is TGCAGCGTGAGGGACAGGGTAGAGACCCAGTACTTC. Full variable domain (remainder filled in from reference TRBV29-1 and TRBJ2-5): SAVISQKPSRDICQRGTSLTIQCQVDSQVTMMFWYRQQPGQSLTLIATANQGSEATYESGFVIDKFPISRPNLTFSTLTVSNMSPEDSSIYLCSVRDRVETQYFGPGTRLLVL.

There are a few counts of this clone. The chain combines TRBV7-2 with TRBJ1-3; 8 nucleotides agree with TRBD1. Germline loops: CDR1 SGHTA, CDR2 FQGNSA. V lost 1 base, J lost 4 bases, and 0 bases stayed unmatched. This CDR3 has 14 residues. The CDR3 loop reads CASSLGTGGNTIYF. As DNA, the CDR3 is TGTGCCAGCAGCTTAGGGACAGGGGGAAACACCATATATTTT.

This clone has just one count. This chain links TRBV2 with TRBJ1-6, with 7 bases lining up with TRBD1. CDR3 length equals 18 residues. The ends lost 5 bases at V and 0 bases at J; junction bases unmatched: 10. Looked up from germline, CDR1 is SNHLY and CDR2 is FYNNEI. CDR3 protein: CASSQGGVLSSYNSPLHF. CDR3 nucleotide sequence: TGTGCCAGCAGTCAGGGGGGAGTCCTCAGCTCCTATAATTCACCCCTCCACTTT.

The chain couples TRBV15 to TRBJ2-3; perhaps TRBD1 as D (5 bases). V lost 3 bases and J lost 6, with 10 bases in between. CDR3 size: 13 residues. Germline V lookup: CDR1 LNHNV, CDR2 YYDKDF (reference sequence). In DNA, the CDR3 is TGTGCCACCAGCAGGGGGCGCTTCGATACGCAGTATTTT. Translating it yields CATSRGRFDTQYF.

The chain is built from TRBV5-6 and TRBJ1-1; the match to TRBD1 covers 7 bases. The CDR3 contains 17 residues. Germline V gives CDR1 SGHDT, CDR2 YYEEEE. V gave up 0 bases and J gave up 0 bases; unmatched junction bases: 8. CDR3 DNA sequence: TGTGCCAGCAGCTTGGCCAGGGGGAGATCCATGAACACTGAAGCTTTCTTT. This translates into CASSLARGRSMNTEAFF.

A few counts support this clone. The rearrangement links TRBV5-4 to TRBJ1-5; D is unresolved. The CDR3 totals 15 residues. In germline, CDR1 is SGHNT, CDR2 YYREEE (reference sequence). Trimming took 2 bases from V and 4 from J, leaving 13 bases between them. In DNA, the CDR3 is TGTGCCAGCAGCTTCATAAGGGTGGGAAATCAGCCCCAGCATTTT. Translating gives CASSFIRVGNQPQHF. The whole variable domain, filled in from reference TRBV5-4 and TRBJ1-5, reads ETGVTQSPTHLIKTRGQQVTLRCSSQSGHNTVSWYQQALGQGPQFIFQYYREEENGRGNFPPRFSGLQFPNYSSELNVNALELDDSALYLCASSFIRVGNQPQHFGDGTRLSIL.

The chain is built from TRBV27 and TRBJ1-1, with D possibly matching TRBD1 (5 bases). Germline assignment: CDR1 MNHEY and CDR2 SMNVEV (reference sequence). The CDR3 has 14 residues. V was trimmed by 7 bases and J by 4 bases, leaving 16 bases between them. This CDR3 is CASKVEGARTEAFF. The CDR3 DNA sequence: TGTGCCAGCAAGGTCGAAGGGGCACGCACTGAAGCTTTCTTT.

V gene TRBV9 combines with J gene TRBJ1-2, with D unclear. The CDR3 totals 12 residues. Germline V gene data show CDR1 as SGDLS and CDR2 as YYNGEE. The V gene lost 1 base and the J gene lost 4 bases, with 5 bases spanning the gap. The CDR3 region is CASSVWSYGYTF. The CDR3, as DNA: TGTGCCAGCAGCGTATGGAGCTATGGCTACACCTTC. Full variable domain (missing parts from reference TRBV9 and TRBJ1-2): DSGVTQTPKHLITATGQRVTLRCSPRSGDLSVYWYQQSLDQGLQFLIQYYNGEERAKGNILERFSAQQFPDLHSELNLSSLELGDSALYFCASSVWSYGYTFGSGTRLTVV.

This clone is a singleton in its sample. The chain combines TRBV27 with TRBJ1-2, with 7 bases identical to TRBD1. This CDR3 has 14 residues. The V gene's germline CDR1 is MNHEY and CDR2 SMNVEV (reference sequence). V trimming: 5 bases; J trimming: 2 bases; junction bases outside the gene matches: 5. The CDR3 nucleotides are TGTGCCAGCAGTCCGGGGGGACAGAACTATGGCTACACCTTC. It is translated as CASSPGGQNYGYTF.

This clone was seen ten or more times. V usage is TRBV2 and J usage is TRBJ2-3; 11 nucleotides match TRBD2. After removal of 3 bases from V and 2 bases from J, the junction contained 10 bases not matched to a gene. The CDR3 has 18 residues. Germline CDR1 SNHLY, CDR2 FYNNEI. The CDR3 here is CASSDESTSGEYTDTQYF. CDR3 DNA sequence: TGTGCCAGCAGTGATGAGTCGACTAGCGGGGAGTACACAGATACGCAGTATTTT.

The rearrangement uses TRBV6-6 and TRBJ1-1; 7 positions match TRBD1. Germline V gene sequence: CDR1 MNHNY, CDR2 SVGAGI (reference sequence). This CDR3 contains 16 residues. V shed 5 bases, J shed 6 bases, and the junction held 15 bases outside the gene matches. Here the CDR3 reads CASSPPVGTDRSEAFF. The CDR3 DNA sequence: TGTGCCAGCAGTCCTCCGGTTGGGACAGACAGATCTGAAGCTTTCTTT.

V and J are TRBV6-5 and TRBJ1-1; D gene ambiguous. Germline CDR1 and CDR2: MNHEY and SVGAGI. CDR3 size: 14 residues. V gave up 5 bases and J gave up 4 bases, with 14 bases separating them. The CDR3 is CASSPKTDFTEAFF. CDR3 nucleotide sequence: TGTGCCAGCAGTCCTAAGACCGACTTCACTGAAGCTTTCTTT.

V gene TRBV4-3 combines with J gene TRBJ1-1; D gene unclear. The V gene lost 4 bases and the J gene lost 3 bases, with 12 bases spanning the gap. The CDR3 contains 14 residues. Germline values: CDR1 LGHNA, CDR2 YSLEER. This CDR3 is CASSLRGVYTEAFF. As DNA, the CDR3 is TGCGCCAGCAGCCTACGCGGGGTGTACACTGAAGCTTTCTTT.

The gene calls are TRBV28 and TRBJ2-5, with 8 nucleotides matching TRBD1. The V gene's germline CDR1 is MDHEN and CDR2 SYDVKM. CDR3 size: 15 residues. V was pared by 8 bases and J by 5 bases, with 13 bases of the junction left unmatched. DNA for the CDR3: TGTGCCAGCGGGAGAGACAGGGGAAGGGAGGAGACCCAGTACTTC. It translates to CASGRDRGREETQYF.

The V call is TRBV5-6, the J call TRBJ1-2, with 7 bases matching TRBD1. This CDR3 has 15 amino acids. Germline V gene lookup returns CDR1 SGHDT and CDR2 YYEEEE. V lost 0 bases and J lost 5; bases outside the gene matches: 7. The CDR3 coding sequence is TGTGCCAGCAGCTTGGAGGCAGGGGGGATTTATGGCTACACCTTC. Amino acids: CASSLEAGGIYGYTF.

The gene calls are TRBV11-2 and TRBJ2-7, with TRBD2 matching 7 bases. CDR3 length: 17 residues. The trim removed 2 bases at V and 1 base at J, leaving 11 bases unmatched. Germline V gene lookup returns CDR1 SGHAT and CDR2 FQNNGV. The CDR3 is CASSLTRSRGGSYEQYF. In DNA form, the CDR3 reads TGTGCCAGCAGCTTAACCCGTTCTCGGGGAGGGTCCTACGAGCAGTACTTC.

This chain joins TRBV4-1 and TRBJ2-7, with 10 positions matching TRBD1. The V gene's germline CDR1 is MGHRA and CDR2 YSYEKL. The CDR3 sequence is 16 residues long. The trim removed 3 bases at V and 3 bases at J, leaving 8 bases unmatched. This chain's CDR3 is CASSHDRDRGIYEQYF. The DNA for the CDR3 is TGCGCCAGCAGCCATGACCGGGACAGGGGTATCTACGAGCAGTACTTC.

The chain uses TRBV9 and TRBJ1-6; 7 nucleotides line up with TRBD1. Trimming cost V 4 bases and J 9 bases; bases outside gene matches: 10. CDR3 length: 15 residues. The V gene's germline CDR1 is SGDLS and CDR2 YYNGEE. Here the CDR3 DNA reads TGTGCCAGCAGCAGCAGACAGGGCATCGGTTCACCCCTCCACTTT. It encodes CASSSRQGIGSPLHF. Looking up the rest from reference TRBV9 and TRBJ1-6 gives the full variable domain: DSGVTQTPKHLITATGQRVTLRCSPRSGDLSVYWYQQSLDQGLQFLIQYYNGEERAKGNILERFSAQQFPDLHSELNLSSLELGDSALYFCASSSRQGIGSPLHFGNGTRLTVT.

The chain uses TRBV5-5 and TRBJ1-2, with D perhaps matching TRBD1 (5 bases). The CDR3 extends over 11 amino acids. Between the trimmed V and J ends, which lost 5 bases and 4 bases, there was a span of 6 bases. Germline-derived CDR1 and CDR2 are SGHKS and YYEKEE (reference sequence). The chain's CDR3 is CASRDTYGYTF. For the CDR3, the DNA is TGTGCCAGCAGGGACACCTATGGCTACACCTTC. Drawing the rest from reference TRBV5-5 and TRBJ1-2, the complete variable domain is DAGVTQSPTHLIKTRGQQVTLRCSPISGHKSVSWYQQVLGQGPQFIFQYYEKEERGRGNFPDRFSARQFPNYSSELNVNALLLGDSALYLCASRDTYGYTFGSGTRLTVV.

V is TRBV2 and J is TRBJ2-7; D may be TRBD1 (5 bases). Germline assignment: CDR1 SNHLY and CDR2 FYNNEI. The CDR3 has 13 amino acids. Trimming removed 2 bases from V and 2 bases from J, with 7 bases in between. For the CDR3, the DNA is TGTGCCAGCAGTGAAATGACAGCCTACGAGCAGTACTTC. Encoded protein: CASSEMTAYEQYF.

This chain links TRBV30 with TRBJ2-7, with no clear D. The germline V gene encodes CDR1 GTSNPN and CDR2 SVGIG (reference sequence). This CDR3 region has 14 residues. The V and J ends lost 0 bases and 3 bases respectively, with 12 bases between them. CDR3 sequence: CAWSVAGTHYEQYF. In DNA, the CDR3 is TGTGCCTGGAGTGTAGCAGGTACGCACTACGAGCAGTACTTC.

This rearrangement joins TRBV6-1 to TRBJ1-5, with 11 positions matching TRBD1. CDR1 and CDR2 (germline): MNHNS, SASEGT. J lost 7 bases, V lost 2 bases, and 4 bases had no gene match. This CDR3 is 15 amino acids long. The CDR3 DNA follows: TGTGCCAGCAGTGAAATTGGACAGGGGGCCCAGCCCCAGCATTTT. This gives the protein CASSEIGQGAQPQHF.

The V call is TRBV7-6, the J call TRBJ1-1; D gene ambiguous. Germline CDR1 reads SGHVS; CDR2 reads FNYEAQ. CDR3 length equals 14 residues. The V and J ends lost 0 bases and 0 bases respectively, with 5 bases between them. The CDR3 loop is CASSLANVNTEAFF. The CDR3 DNA reads TGTGCCAGCAGCTTAGCGAACGTGAACACTGAAGCTTTCTTT.

The chain is built from TRBV11-2 and TRBJ2-7; D not certain. CDR1 and CDR2 from the germline V gene are SGHAT and FQNNGV. V was cut by 4 bases and J by 0 bases, with 10 bases left in between. CDR3 length: 14 amino acids. In DNA form, the CDR3 reads TGTGCCAGCAGCTCCTCTATATTCTCCTACGAGCAGTACTTC. Protein sequence: CASSSSIFSYEQYF.

V gene TRBV30 combines with J gene TRBJ2-6, with 9 nucleotides matching TRBD1. The germline V gene has CDR1 GTSNPN and CDR2 SVGIG (reference sequence). This CDR3 region has 16 residues. Germline trimming cut 7 bases from V and 3 bases from J; bases unmatched to any gene: 10. CDR3 sequence: CASEGTGFLGANVLTF. The CDR3 DNA sequence: TGTGCCTCGGAGGGGACAGGGTTTCTTGGGGCCAACGTCCTGACTTTC.